This is a list of T cell receptor beta chains from one sample in a study of beta chain features in type 1 diabetes. Repertoires were generated with immunoSEQ multiplex PCR, while TCRdb's copy carries only in-frame clones and drops some. The sample lists 35,000 to 45,000 clones; approximately 60% were seen once. Material: Tregs from blood. The origin of the receptors is a woman aged 25-40 years in good health. The CDR3 runs from the conserved cysteine through the conserved F or W. Fields, in order: J gene, V gene, CDR3 protein.

TRBJ2-1,TRBV15,CATTGQGHNEQFF
TRBJ1-1,TRBV7-6,CASSTTAQGNTEAFF
TRBJ1-4,TRBV7-9,CASSFGATNEKLFF
TRBJ2-7,TRBV6-1,CASSVGILGAF
TRBJ1-1,TRBV12-5,CASGWEWNTEAFF
TRBJ2-7,TRBV5-5,CASSLVGGDPYEQYF
TRBJ2-1,TRBV27,CASSLDRENSYNEQFF
.,TRBV7-3,CASSETVYSYEQYF
TRBJ2-1,TRBV18,CASSFRLADLLESEQFF
TRBJ1-1,TRBV2,CASRGTGGITEAFF
TRBJ1-4,TRBV7-7,CASSSGTANEKLFF
TRBJ2-1,TRBV19,CASRGTSGSGEQFF
TRBJ2-5,TRBV7-2,CASSPWGSGRAGETQYF
TRBJ2-7,TRBV9,CASSRIGTGTSYEQYF
TRBJ2-4,TRBV29-1,CSVETRGSGTKNIQYF
TRBJ1-3,TRBV7-3,CASSLGGTAGNTIYF
TRBJ2-1,TRBV6-1,CASSEGTSGRSEQFF
TRBJ2-5,TRBV7-2,CASSFSRGETQYF
TRBJ2-5,TRBV28,CASSPQTSGRAGETQYF
TRBJ2-5,TRBV7-9,CASSLVVTSGPVGTQYF
TRBJ1-2,TRBV23-1,CASSQFRQGSDYGYTF
TRBJ2-1,TRBV28,CASSPPGLQNEQFF
TRBJ1-2,TRBV6-5,CASSYSDSYGYTF
TRBJ1-2,TRBV5-6,CASNFIGPDRPYGYTF
TRBJ2-6,TRBV7-9,CASSSTGDGANVLTF
TRBJ2-7,TRBV7-2,CASSLGLRSYEQYF
TRBJ2-3,TRBV5-1,CASTPSRNTDTQYF
TRBJ2-7,TRBV28,CASSPSGSFYEQYF
TRBJ2-7,TRBV11-2,CASSLGGNAVQYF
TRBJ2-1,TRBV28,CASTDAGDQSNEQFF
TRBJ1-2,TRBV25-1,CASSGPTGLNYGYTF
TRBJ2-1,TRBV7-2,CASSLVLAGHNEQFF
TRBJ1-1,TRBV29-1,CSVVGGRGTNTEAFF
TRBJ1-2,TRBV29-1,CSVEDQFPGYTF
TRBJ2-1,TRBV7-3,CASSLTGANNEQFF
TRBJ1-2,TRBV7-2,CASSLVGAAGGYTF
TRBJ2-7,TRBV7-2,CASSPRGNYEQYF
TRBJ2-1,TRBV9,CASSVSRDNEQFF
TRBJ2-7,TRBV25-1,CASSEWGTSASSYEQYF
TRBJ2-1,TRBV29-1,CSVVNRRELNKRIYNEQFF
TRBJ2-7,TRBV27,CASRMFLETGGPEQYF
TRBJ2-3,TRBV4-2,CASSPRGGKRTDTQYF
TRBJ1-5,TRBV4-3,CASSQRTGDQPQHF
TRBJ1-3,TRBV27,CASSLLPGISGNTIYF
TRBJ2-5,TRBV5-4,CASSWDSPQETQYF
TRBJ1-3,TRBV7-9,CASSLGGGRLSGNTIYF
TRBJ1-1,TRBV6-4,CASSDSRVLNTEAFF
TRBJ2-1,TRBV7-9,CASTSGSLNEQFF
TRBJ2-7,TRBV2,CASSKGQGINEQYF
TRBJ2-7,TRBV27,CASSYRGDYEQYF
TRBJ1-3,TRBV27,CASRDRGSGNTIYF
TRBJ2-3,TRBV5-4,CASSIDRVGDTQYF